The entry below gives a single T cell receptor beta chain sequence along with its context. Primed by a sample-barcoded 5' primer and a J-beta primer mix, a second PCR proceeded for about 6 to 12 cycles. Researchers report that each sample yielded at least 2.5 million CDR3-containing paired-end reads. TCRdb independently ran MiXCR on the 5' RACE reads; one entry per CDR3 protein. The table shows about 1 million distinct CDR3 sequences, with around 45% occurring only once. These data are taken from a study of blood T cells in healthy people across ages. V dropped 6 bases and J dropped 0; count of bases not matched to a gene: 17. This CDR3 contains 19 residues. Germline loops: CDR1 SNHLY, CDR2 FYNNEI.

Sequences were obtained from blood. The chain carries TRBV2 and TRBJ1-5; the match to TRBD1 covers 7 bases. The sequence was obtained from a woman aged 55-70 years in good health. The CDR3 sequence: CASRPNNFGGDSSNQPQHF. For the CDR3, the DNA is TGTGCCAGCAGGCCTAACAATTTTGGTGGGGACAGTAGCAATCAGCCCCAGCATTTT.